This TCR beta chain originates from a study of Ad26.COV2.S vaccination and SARS-CoV-2 variants (dated by TCRdb to the early 2020s). The study in broad terms: Donors in the vaccine arm were drawn from COV1001, a multicentre, randomized, double-blind, placebo-controlled phase I-IIa trial testing Ad26.COV2.S in healthy adults. Ad26.COV2.S was administered intramuscularly at a dose of 5x10^10 or 1x10^11 viral particles, either as one shot or as two shots given 56 days apart. Sequencing of the TCRbeta repertoire served to evaluate the specificity and breadth of SARS-CoV-2-reactive T cell receptors following Ad26.COV2.S vaccination. The TCR-sequenced set comprised around 30 samples: approximately 19 Ad26.COV2.S vaccine recipients, 5 placebo recipients and 8 SARS-CoV-2 convalescent individuals. Participants in the trial were split at random into five groups of five each, receiving low-dose or high-dose Ad26.COV2.S once or twice, or else placebo on both occasions. Investigators remained blinded to trial group allocation during experiments and outcome assessment. What the authors observed across the whole study: The authors noted that total T cell responses may have been underestimated by the TCR breadth and depth analyses. After vaccination, substantial breadth of spike-specific CD8+ and CD4+ T cell responses was reported. Higher spike-specific TCR breadth was observed in Ad26.COV2.S recipients than in placebo recipients (P = 0.0014). Comparable non-spike TCR breadth was observed between vaccine and placebo recipients, consistent with only spike being contained in the vaccine. Comparing responses between vaccine doses or regimens was not something the study was powered to do.

TCRbeta CDR3 regions were sequenced with the immunoSEQ Assay. After extraction, genomic DNA underwent amplification by bias-controlled multiplex PCR, followed by high-throughput sequencing. The paper's data handling went like this. To quantify the absolute abundance of each unique TCRbeta CDR3 region, sequences were collapsed and filtered. T cell fraction was estimated by normalization of TCRbeta template counts to usable DNA, with usable DNA being measured through amplification of reference genes present in all nucleated cells. Repertoire TCRs were annotated as SARS-CoV-2-specific when V gene, CDR3 amino acid sequence and J gene were exactly matched to a known reactive TCR set. The reference SARS-CoV-2 TCR set was obtained from MIRA and was filtered for enrichment in COVID-19-positive ImmuneCODE repertoires, whereby public or cross-reactive TCRs were removed. Using the MIRA antigens, annotated TCRs were further analysed by specific ORF or by position within an ORF. Breadth was defined as the number of annotated unique rearrangements divided by the total number of unique productive rearrangements, and depth was defined as the summed frequency of the annotated unique rearrangements. TCR breadth was compared between groups using two-sided Wilcoxon rank-sum tests. TCRdb provides this immuneACCESS table in a form limited to in-frame rearrangements. Some clones are lacking; in checked studies, under half of them reflect an unresolved V gene, and why the rest are absent is not known. The V and J calls and clone size are taken from that table; D and trimming were inferred from the DNA. The sample records 500,000 or so clones, roughly nine tenths of which are singletons. Of the sample, roughly 2.5% falls within the top ten clones.

This clone was seen a handful of times. This clone's antigen is unknown. Base-call qualities are not available, and no considerably larger clone is one nucleotide away. In the paper's terms, the treatment or condition label means: 19 received Ad26.COV2.S at low or high dose, single or two shots; roughly five received placebo; per-sample allocation not given. Repertoires of vaccine and placebo recipients were sequenced from samples taken on day 63 after the first injection. Between 29 July and 7 August 2020, Cohort 1b enrolled about two dozen adults aged 18-55 years at one site in Boston, USA. Ad26.COV2.S consisted of a replication-incompetent adenovirus type 26 vector by which a prefusion-stabilized SARS-CoV-2 spike protein from the original Wuhan strain was expressed. Cut back by 2 bases and 6 bases, the V and J ends lie 16 bases apart. The germline V gene yields LGHNA for CDR1 and YNFKEQ for CDR2. The CDR3 measures 16 amino acids from cysteine to phenylalanine. The read is trimmed to its CDR3 DNA, 48 bases read in frame from base 1.

Here the chain combines TRBV4-2 and TRBJ2-2, and TRBD1 may be the D gene, going by 5 matching bases. The sample here was peripheral blood, taken in a trial of Ad26.COV2.S vaccine versus placebo. This clonotype was sampled from a person between 18 and 65 years old who received the Ad26.COV2.S COVID-19 vaccine or a placebo. The DNA sequence reads TGTGCCAGCAGCCAACAAACAGGACATTTTCCCGGGGAGCTGTTTTTT. This translates into CASSQQTGHFPGELFF.